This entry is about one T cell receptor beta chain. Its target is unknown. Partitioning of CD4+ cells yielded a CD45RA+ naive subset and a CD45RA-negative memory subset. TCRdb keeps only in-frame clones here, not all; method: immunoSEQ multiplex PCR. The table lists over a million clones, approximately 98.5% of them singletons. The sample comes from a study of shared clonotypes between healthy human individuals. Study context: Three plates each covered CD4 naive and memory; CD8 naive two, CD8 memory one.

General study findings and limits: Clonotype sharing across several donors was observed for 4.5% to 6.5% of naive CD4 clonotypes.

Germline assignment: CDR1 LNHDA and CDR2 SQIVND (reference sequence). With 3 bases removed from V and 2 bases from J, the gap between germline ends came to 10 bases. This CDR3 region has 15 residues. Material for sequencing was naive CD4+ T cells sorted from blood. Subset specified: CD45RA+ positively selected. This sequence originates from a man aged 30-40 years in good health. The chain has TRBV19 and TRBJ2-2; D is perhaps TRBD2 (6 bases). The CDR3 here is CASSILAVNTGELFF. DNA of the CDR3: TGTGCCAGTAGTATTTTAGCGGTAAACACCGGGGAGCTGTTTTTT.